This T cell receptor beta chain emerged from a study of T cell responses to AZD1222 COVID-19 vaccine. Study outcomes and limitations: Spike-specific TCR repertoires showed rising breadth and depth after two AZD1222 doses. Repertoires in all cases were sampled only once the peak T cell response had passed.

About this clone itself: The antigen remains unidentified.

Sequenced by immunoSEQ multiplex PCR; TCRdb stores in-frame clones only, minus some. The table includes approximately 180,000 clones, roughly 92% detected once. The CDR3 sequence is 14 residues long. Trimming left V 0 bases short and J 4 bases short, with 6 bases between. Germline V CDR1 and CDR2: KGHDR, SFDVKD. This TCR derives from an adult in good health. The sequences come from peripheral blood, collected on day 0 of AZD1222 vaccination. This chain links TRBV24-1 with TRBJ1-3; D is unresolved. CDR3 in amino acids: CATSDLLRGNTIYF. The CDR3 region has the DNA TGTGCCACCAGTGATTTGCTTCGGGGAAACACCATATATTTT.